These 24 T cell receptor beta chains were all obtained from the same sample, sequenced in a study of T cell responses to AZD1222 COVID-19 vaccine. Produced via immunoSEQ multiplex PCR; TCRdb's table is partial and in-frame only. The sample shows 110,000 or so clones, roughly 89% of them seen only once. The sequencing here drew on peripheral blood, taken on day 0 of AZD1222 vaccination. The receptors originated from an adult in good health.

This chain uses TRBV5-4 with TRBJ2-1, with TRBD2 matching 7 bases. This CDR3 comprises 12 residues. Germline CDR1 is SGHNT and CDR2 is YYREEE (reference sequence). The J segment lost 11 bases and the V segment lost 0 bases, leaving 2 bases of the junction unmatched. The CDR3: CASSLDGRKQFF. The CDR3 region has the DNA TGTGCCAGCAGCTTGGACGGGAGGAAGCAGTTCTTC. The variable domain in full, with the rest retrieved from reference TRBV5-4 and TRBJ2-1, is ETGVTQSPTHLIKTRGQQVTLRCSSQSGHNTVSWYQQALGQGPQFIFQYYREEENGRGNFPPRFSGLQFPNYSSELNVNALELDDSALYLCASSLDGRKQFFGPGTRLTVL.

This chain links TRBV7-9 with TRBJ1-2, with D hard to call. The CDR3 is 14 amino acids. CDR1 and CDR2 from the germline V gene are SEHNR and FQNEAQ (reference sequence). Trimming removed 0 bases from V and 7 bases from J, with 12 bases in between. In nucleotides, the CDR3 is TGTGCCAGCAGCTTAGCGCACGCCGCCGGTGGCTACACCTTC. It translates to CASSLAHAAGGYTF.

The chain has TRBV28 and TRBJ1-5, with D possibly being TRBD1 (6 bases). The germline gives CDR1 MDHEN, CDR2 SYDVKM. V lost 6 bases, J lost 5 bases, and 11 bases lay in between. CDR3 length equals 13 residues. CDR3 nucleotide sequence: TGTGCCAGCAGGGTACAGGGAGATCAGCCCCAGCATTTT. Protein sequence: CASRVQGDQPQHF. The full variable domain, with the rest looked up from reference TRBV28 and TRBJ1-5, is DVKVTQSSRYLVKRTGEKVFLECVQDMDHENMFWYRQDPGLGLRLIYFSYDVKMKEKGDIPEGYSVSREKKERFSLILESASTNQTSMYLCASRVQGDQPQHFGDGTRLSIL.

The rearrangement links TRBV6-5 to TRBJ2-1; 9 bases are shared with TRBD1. CDR1 and CDR2 (germline): MNHEY, SVGAGI. The CDR3 totals 15 residues. The J segment lost 7 bases and the V segment lost 4 bases, leaving 8 bases of the junction unmatched. CDR3: CASSSIRDRVNEQFF. Here the CDR3 DNA reads TGTGCCAGCAGTTCGATCCGGGACAGGGTAAATGAGCAGTTCTTC.

The chain uses TRBV7-8 and TRBJ2-3, with 9 bases that match TRBD2. Unmatched junction bases numbered 7, after V lost 2 bases and J lost 1 base. From germline, CDR1 is SGHVS and CDR2 FQNEAQ. There are 17 residues in the CDR3. The CDR3 here is CASSLQSRTSGTDTQYF. CDR3 nucleotide sequence: TGTGCCAGCAGCTTACAGTCGCGGACTAGCGGCACAGATACGCAGTATTTT. Together with reference TRBV7-8 and TRBJ2-3, the CDR3 gives the full variable domain: GAGVSQSPRYKVAKRGQDVALRCDPISGHVSLFWYQQALGQGPEFLTYFQNEAQLDKSGLPSDRFFAERPEGSVSTLKIQRTQQEDSAVYLCASSLQSRTSGTDTQYFGPGTRLTVL.

This clone was observed a single time. The chain links TRBV18 to TRBJ2-3; D may match TRBD1 or TRBD2 (9 bases each). The length of the CDR3 is 19 residues. Trimming stripped 6 bases from V and 1 base from J, with 26 bases between. Looked up from germline, CDR1 is KGHSH and CDR2 is LQKENI. CDR3 region: CASSPGTGLTSGRTDTQYF. The CDR3 DNA is TGTGCCAGCTCGCCCGGGACAGGGCTGACTAGCGGCCGCACAGATACGCAGTATTTT.

The chain combines TRBV25-1 with TRBJ2-3; 7 positions match TRBD2. Germline trimming cut 8 bases from V and 4 bases from J; bases unmatched to any gene: 9. Germline assignment: CDR1 MGHDK and CDR2 SYGVNS. The CDR3 is 14 amino acids. The CDR3 sequence: CASAMAGVADTQYF. Written as DNA, the CDR3 is TGTGCCAGCGCCATGGCGGGAGTGGCAGATACGCAGTATTTT.

The chain joins TRBV25-1 to TRBJ2-2; no definite D call. V lost 5 bases, J lost 1 base, and 8 bases lay in between. The germline V gene has CDR1 MGHDK and CDR2 SYGVNS. This CDR3 is 14 amino acids long. The CDR3 region is CASSKGRNTGELFF. The CDR3 bases are TGTGCCAGCAGTAAGGGAAGGAACACCGGGGAGCTGTTTTTT.

The V gene is TRBV4-3, the J gene TRBJ2-1; 8 nucleotides agree with TRBD1. Trimming took 0 bases from V and 9 from J; bases not matched to a gene: 16. Germline V gene lookup returns CDR1 LGHNA and CDR2 YSLEER. There are 18 residues in the CDR3. The CDR3 here is CASSQDASAGTGGVEQFF. In DNA, the CDR3 is TGCGCCAGCAGCCAAGATGCATCGGCGGGAACAGGGGGAGTTGAGCAGTTCTTC.

The chain carries TRBV7-2 and TRBJ2-1, with 13 bases identical to TRBD2. The CDR3 sequence is 17 residues long. Germline V gene lookup returns CDR1 SGHTA and CDR2 FQGNSA. V lost 5 bases, J lost 1 base, and 5 bases stayed unmatched. This CDR3 is CASSTRLAGGSYNEQFF. The CDR3 DNA follows: TGTGCCAGCAGCACGCGACTAGCGGGAGGATCCTACAATGAGCAGTTCTTC.

The chain carries TRBV5-6 and TRBJ2-7, with 9 bases identical to TRBD1. The CDR3 runs 17 residues. Germline trimming cut 4 bases from V and 2 bases from J; bases unmatched to any gene: 13. Germline V gene data show CDR1 as SGHDT and CDR2 as YYEEEE. CDR3 nucleotide sequence: TGTGCCAGCAGCCCTCTATCCTTGACAGGGGGAACCTACGAGCAGTACTTC. Translation gives CASSPLSLTGGTYEQYF.

This sequence joins TRBV28 and TRBJ1-1; D is unresolved. This CDR3 has 12 residues. The V gene lost 6 bases and the J gene lost 2 bases, with 7 bases spanning the gap. Germline V gene data show CDR1 as MDHEN and CDR2 as SYDVKM. The CDR3 DNA reads TGTGCCAGCAGAGTCGGAAACACTGAAGCTTTCTTT. Its translation is CASRVGNTEAFF.

The CDR3 bases are TGCGCCAGCAGCCGGATGAGGGGGGCTCGAGAAAAACTGTTTTTT. This codes for CASSRMRGAREKLFF. This chain uses TRBV5-1 with TRBJ1-4; TRBD1 is a possible D gene (6 bases). The V end lost 4 bases, the J end lost 8 bases, and 18 bases lay between the germline ends. The length of the CDR3 is 15 residues. Germline loops: CDR1 SGHRS, CDR2 YFSETQ.

The chain joins TRBV24-1 to TRBJ2-1; 10 bases line up with TRBD1. Losses at the gene ends were 1 base for V and 10 bases for J; bases not matched to a gene: 6. The CDR3 is 15 amino acids. Germline assignment: CDR1 KGHDR and CDR2 SFDVKD. Here the CDR3 DNA reads TGTGCCACCAGTGATTTAGGGACAGGGGATGAGGAGCAGTTCTTC. This gives the protein CATSDLGTGDEEQFF.

V is TRBV11-1 and J is TRBJ2-7; TRBD2 aligns across 10 bases. CDR1 and CDR2 (germline): SGHAT, FQDESV (reference sequence). V was clipped by 5 bases and J by 2 bases; unmatched bases: 9. The CDR3 has 16 residues. The CDR3 DNA follows: TGTGCCAGCAGCCTACAAGGACTAGCGGAGGCCTACGAGCAGTACTTC. This translates into CASSLQGLAEAYEQYF. Together with reference TRBV11-1 and TRBJ2-7, the CDR3 gives the full variable domain: EAEVAQSPRYKITEKSQAVAFWCDPISGHATLYWYRQILGQGPELLVQFQDESVVDDSQLPKDRFSAERLKGVDSTLKIQPAELGDSAMYLCASSLQGLAEAYEQYFGPGTRLTVT.

The chain employs TRBV5-1 and TRBJ2-1; possible D gene TRBD2, 6 bases. The V and J ends lost 3 bases and 2 bases respectively, with 12 bases between them. Germline V lookup: CDR1 SGHRS, CDR2 YFSETQ. CDR3 length: 15 residues. CDR3 region: CASSSRRDPYNEQFF. CDR3 DNA: TGCGCCAGCAGCTCCCGGCGGGATCCCTACAATGAGCAGTTCTTC.

The V and J genes are TRBV18 and TRBJ1-1; a possible D gene is TRBD1 (5 bases). Germline V gene data show CDR1 as KGHSH and CDR2 as LQKENI. This CDR3 has 15 amino acids. V lost 7 bases, J lost 1 base, and 16 bases lay in between. CDR3 nucleotides: TGTGCCAGCTTACGGCTGGGGGGAGCGAACACTGAAGCTTTCTTT. Protein: CASLRLGGANTEAFF. Full variable domain (missing parts from reference TRBV18 and TRBJ1-1): NAGVMQNPRHLVRRRGQEARLRCSPMKGHSHVYWYRQLPEEGLKFMVYLQKENIIDESGMPKERFSAEFPKEGPSILRIQQVVRGDSAAYFCASLRLGGANTEAFFGQGTRLTVV.

This clone was detected a few times. This chain joins TRBV3-1 (or the pseudogene TRBV3-2) and TRBJ2-1; TRBD2 aligns across 7 bases. J lost 4 bases, V lost 2 bases, and 5 bases had no gene match. CDR1 and CDR2 from the germline V gene are LGHDT and YNNKEL (reference sequence). The CDR3 is 15 residues long. The CDR3 protein is CASSQWGEGYNEQFF. CDR3 bases: TGTGCCAGCAGCCAATGGGGGGAGGGTTACAATGAGCAGTTCTTC.

The genes are TRBV18 and TRBJ2-1, with 8 bases that match TRBD2. From germline, CDR1 is KGHSH and CDR2 LQKENI. The CDR3 length is 14 residues. V lost 0 bases and J lost 7; bases outside the gene matches: 2. The CDR3 DNA is TGTGCCAGCTCACCACCCGGGAGGGGGAATGAGCAGTTCTTC. This translates into CASSPPGRGNEQFF.

The chain recombines TRBV9 with TRBJ1-6, with 7 bases aligning to TRBD1. Per germline, CDR1 SGDLS and CDR2 YYNGEE. The trim removed 0 bases at V and 9 bases at J, leaving 6 bases unmatched. The CDR3 has 15 residues. The CDR3, as DNA: TGTGCCAGCAGCGTAGATGGCAGGGGGGGTTCACCCCTCCACTTT. The encoded protein is CASSVDGRGGSPLHF.

The chain uses TRBV6-1 and TRBJ1-4; D unresolved. V was trimmed by 5 bases and J by 4 bases, leaving 8 bases between them. In germline, CDR1 is MNHNS, CDR2 SASEGT. This CDR3 comprises 13 residues. The CDR3: CASSYVHNEKLFF. The CDR3 bases are TGTGCCAGCAGTTATGTGCATAATGAAAAACTGTTTTTT.

This clone was seen only a few times. The V and J genes are TRBV6-2 or TRBV6-3 and TRBJ1-1; D call uncertain. CDR1 is MNHEY, CDR2 SVGEGT, per germline. V lost 6 bases and J lost 3, with 14 bases in between. The CDR3 is 14 residues long. The CDR3 sequence: CASSKDGAYTEAFF. Written as DNA, the CDR3 is TGTGCCAGCAGCAAAGACGGTGCCTACACTGAAGCTTTCTTT.

This clone was observed a single time. The rearrangement uses TRBV14 and TRBJ1-6; no reliable D call. There are 13 residues in the CDR3. Germline loops: CDR1 SGHDN, CDR2 FVKESK. V was cut by 0 bases and J by 13 bases, with 10 bases left in between. This CDR3 is CASSQDLVGPLHF. Here the CDR3 DNA reads TGTGCCAGCAGCCAAGATCTGGTAGGGCCCCTCCACTTT.

This clone was seen more than once but under ten times. The chain carries TRBV6-5 and TRBJ2-7; D might be TRBD2 (5 bases). The germline CDR1 and CDR2 sequences are MNHEY and SVGAGI. V dropped 5 bases and J dropped 5 bases, with 19 bases sitting between them. The CDR3 spans 15 residues. The CDR3 coding sequence is TGTGCCAGCAGTCCCTTGGGGTCCCCGAGGGACGAGCAGTACTTC. This translates into CASSPLGSPRDEQYF.